This TCR beta chain came from a study of neoadjuvant nivolumab and ipilimumab in lung cancer. About this clone itself: The antigen remains unidentified.

Profiling relied on immunoSEQ multiplex PCR, and the TCRdb table lists in-frame clones only, not all of them. Among 30,000 to 35,000 clones listed, about nine tenths were seen once. Trimming stripped 3 bases from V and 3 bases from J, with 4 bases between. In germline, CDR1 is DFQATT, CDR2 SNEGSKA (reference sequence). The CDR3 contains 11 residues. Overall study results and limits: TCR clonality did not significantly correlate with pathologic tumor regression.

The material sequenced was peripheral blood, taken after neoadjuvant nivolumab, alone or with ipilimumab, at or shortly before surgery. This chain uses TRBV20-1 with TRBJ2-3; D not resolved. This TCR derives from an adult with non-small cell lung cancer. The CDR3 region has the DNA TGCAGTGCTAGGCCTACAGATACGCAGTATTTT. Encoded protein: CSARPTDTQYF.